The 16 T cell receptor beta chains below were found in one sample sequenced in a study of cytomegalovirus exposure and HLA in healthy donors. The PCR was carried out with 60 Vbeta primers and 13 Jbeta primers. Data came from immunoSEQ multiplex PCR; TCRdb stores just in-frame clones and leaves some out. Of 100,000 or so clones in the sample, approximately 68% were seen once. Specimen: PBMCs. The receptors shown here come from a woman aged 18-29 years in good health and CMV-seropositive.

The chain uses TRBV2 and TRBJ1-1; tentative D call: TRBD1 (6 bases). Germline loops: CDR1 SNHLY, CDR2 FYNNEI. The CDR3 has 13 residues. V was cut by 1 base and J by 7 bases, with 10 bases left in between. For the CDR3, the DNA is TGTGCCAGCAGTGAAGAGGGGGTGCTTGAAGCTTTCTTT. Translating it yields CASSEEGVLEAFF.

This chain joins TRBV7-2 and TRBJ1-1; TRBD1 is a possible D gene (5 bases). The germline gives CDR1 SGHTA, CDR2 FQGNSA. The CDR3 runs 14 residues. Trimming took off 5 bases at V and 0 bases at J, with 10 bases between the two ends. Written as DNA, the CDR3 is TGTGCCAGCAGCAGGGTGGACATGAACACTGAAGCTTTCTTT. Its translation is CASSRVDMNTEAFF.

The table lists this clone with a few counts. The rearrangement uses TRBV30 and TRBJ2-3, with D possibly TRBD2 on 6 matching bases. Per germline, CDR1 GTSNPN and CDR2 SVGIG (reference sequence). This CDR3 comprises 16 residues. V was shortened by 6 bases and J by 3 bases, with 22 bases between the two germline ends. The CDR3 loop reads CACNIPPAGKTDTQYF. The CDR3 DNA reads TGTGCCTGCAATATCCCCCCAGCGGGCAAAACAGATACGCAGTATTTT. Full variable domain (missing parts from reference TRBV30 and TRBJ2-3): SQTIHQWPATLVQPVGSPLSLECTVEGTSNPNLYWYRQAAGRGLQLLFYSVGIGQISSEVPQNLSASRPQDRQFILSSKKLLLSDSGFYLCACNIPPAGKTDTQYFGPGTRLTVL.

The chain employs TRBV6-5 and TRBJ2-2; D uncertain. Germline CDR1 reads MNHEY; CDR2 reads SVGAGI. The CDR3 is 15 amino acids. Trimming stripped 2 bases from V and 2 bases from J, with 9 bases between. CDR3 in DNA: TGTGCCAGCAGTTACCGTCCAGGCAACACCGGGGAGCTGTTTTTT. It codes for CASSYRPGNTGELFF.

This clone was seen a few times. This CDR3 reads CASIGLAGITGELFF. The CDR3 nucleotides read TGTGCCAGCATCGGGCTAGCGGGAATCACCGGGGAGCTGTTTTTT. This chain uses TRBV6-5 with TRBJ2-2; 9 positions match TRBD2. CDR3 length equals 15 residues. J gave up 4 bases and V 7 bases, and 7 bases lay outside the gene matches. Germline V gene lookup returns CDR1 MNHEY and CDR2 SVGAGI.

V is TRBV4-3 and J is TRBJ2-1; 7 bases align to TRBD2. Per germline, CDR1 LGHNA and CDR2 YSLEER. CDR3 length: 18 residues. The V gene end was trimmed by 0 bases and the J gene end by 0 bases; junction bases not matched to a gene: 8. The CDR3 sequence is CASSQDYGGSSSYNEQFF. Here the CDR3 DNA reads TGCGCCAGCAGCCAAGATTATGGCGGGAGCAGCTCCTACAATGAGCAGTTCTTC.

The rearrangement links TRBV21-1 to TRBJ2-7; no check of the table's D call, TRBD1, against the DNA was made. TRBV21-1 is a recognized pseudogene. The CDR3 contains 15 residues. This chain's CDR3 is CASSHRTGLTYEQYF. For the CDR3, the DNA is TGTGCCAGCAGTCACCGGACAGGGCTTACTTACGAGCAGTACTTC.

The chain is built from TRBV6-1 and TRBJ2-7; 9 bases fit TRBD2. The CDR3 consists of 16 residues. In germline, CDR1 is MNHNS, CDR2 SASEGT. The J segment lost 3 bases and the V segment lost 2 bases, leaving 8 bases of the junction unmatched. The CDR3 here is CASSERAGGFLYEQYF. DNA of the CDR3: TGTGCCAGCAGTGAACGGGCGGGAGGGTTCCTCTACGAGCAGTACTTC.

The chain uses TRBV28 and TRBJ1-5, with 7 bases aligning to TRBD1. Germline lookup yields CDR1 MDHEN and CDR2 SYDVKM. Trimming cost V 5 bases and J 3 bases; bases outside gene matches: 4. The CDR3 consists of 14 residues. The DNA of the CDR3 is TGTGCCAGCAGTCAAACAGGGGCCAATCAGCCCCAGCATTTT. Protein product: CASSQTGANQPQHF.

The chain recombines TRBV6-4 with TRBJ2-1, with TRBD2 matching 10 bases. The junction had 6 bases not matched to a gene; V was cut back by 6 bases and J by 1 base. Germline V CDR1 and CDR2: MRHNA, SNTAGT. The CDR3 is made up of 16 amino acids. CDR3 region: CASSPLSGRSYNEQFF. Here the CDR3 DNA reads TGTGCCAGCAGCCCCCTTAGCGGGAGGTCCTACAATGAGCAGTTCTTC.

This rearrangement joins TRBV6-5 to TRBJ2-6; unclear D gene. V gave up 6 bases and J gave up 0 bases, with 9 bases separating them. Germline values: CDR1 MNHEY, CDR2 SVGAGI. There are 15 residues in the CDR3. The CDR3 coding sequence is TGTGCCAGCAGCCCAGTTACCTCTGGGGCCAACGTCCTGACTTTC. It is translated as CASSPVTSGANVLTF.

This clone was recorded a few times. The rearrangement uses TRBV28 and TRBJ1-5, with 8 nucleotides matching TRBD1. Unmatched junction bases numbered 12, after V lost 3 bases and J lost 5 bases. This CDR3 is 17 amino acids long. In germline, CDR1 is MDHEN, CDR2 SYDVKM. CDR3 sequence reads: CASSLDPTGVMDQPQHF. Written as DNA, the CDR3 is TGTGCCAGCAGTTTGGACCCGACAGGGGTAATGGATCAGCCCCAGCATTTT.

The chain is built from TRBV27 and TRBJ2-7; a possible D gene is TRBD1 (6 bases). From germline, CDR1 is MNHEY and CDR2 SMNVEV (reference sequence). Trimming shortened V by 3 bases and J by 4 bases, and 13 bases separated the two germline ends. The CDR3 runs 14 residues. CDR3 sequence: CASSFHRESYEQYF. The CDR3 DNA reads as TGTGCCAGCAGTTTTCACAGGGAATCTTACGAGCAGTACTTC.

The chain uses TRBV5-1 and TRBJ2-5; D is perhaps TRBD2 (6 bases). The CDR3 contains 14 residues. Trimming took 5 bases from V and 2 from J, leaving 13 bases between them. Looked up from germline, CDR1 is SGHRS and CDR2 is YFSETQ. CDR3 protein: CASRPLAVQETQYF. The CDR3 DNA is TGCGCCAGCAGACCTTTAGCGGTTCAAGAGACCCAGTACTTC.

This clone has just one count. The gene calls are TRBV30 and TRBJ2-2; a possible D gene is TRBD2 (6 bases). V was trimmed by 3 bases and J by 3 bases, leaving 14 bases between them. Germline loops: CDR1 GTSNPN, CDR2 SVGIG (reference sequence). The CDR3 has 15 residues. CDR3 region: CAWRYGREDTGELFF. In DNA form, the CDR3 reads TGTGCCTGGAGGTACGGCAGGGAGGACACCGGGGAGCTGTTTTTT.

The chain is built from TRBV5-4 and TRBJ1-4; the D gene is possibly TRBD1 (5 bases). This CDR3 is built from 15 residues. CDR1 is SGHNT and CDR2 is YYREEE in the germline V gene (reference sequence). V shed 5 bases and J shed 8 bases, with 19 bases lying between them. The CDR3 region is CASSSGGRSGEKLFF. For the CDR3, the DNA is TGTGCCAGCAGTTCGGGAGGCAGATCAGGGGAAAAACTGTTTTTT.